Below, one T cell receptor (beta chain) is given with its context. Depth targeted 1 in 200,000 to 1 in 1 million T cells, averaging roughly 9.7x coverage per clonotype. This table comes from immunoSEQ multiplex PCR, and its TCRdb copy is limited to in-frame clones, with some not included. The sample has fewer than 300,000 clones; 65% to 85% are singletons. The entry originates in a study of cytotoxic CD8 clonotypes in ibrutinib-treated CLL. This CDR3 is 14 amino acids long. V was shortened by 10 bases and J by 0 bases, with 16 bases between the two germline ends. Germline values: CDR1 SEHNR, CDR2 FQNEAQ (reference sequence).

Sequencing was performed on PBMCs, taken at disease progression, from a patient treated with ibrutinib. The TCR was taken from a human donor with chronic lymphocytic leukemia. The chain has TRBV7-9 and TRBJ2-7; no clear D gene. CDR3 DNA sequence: TGTGCCACTACTCGACCCGAGAGCTCCTACGAGCAGTACTTC. Encoded protein: CATTRPESSYEQYF.